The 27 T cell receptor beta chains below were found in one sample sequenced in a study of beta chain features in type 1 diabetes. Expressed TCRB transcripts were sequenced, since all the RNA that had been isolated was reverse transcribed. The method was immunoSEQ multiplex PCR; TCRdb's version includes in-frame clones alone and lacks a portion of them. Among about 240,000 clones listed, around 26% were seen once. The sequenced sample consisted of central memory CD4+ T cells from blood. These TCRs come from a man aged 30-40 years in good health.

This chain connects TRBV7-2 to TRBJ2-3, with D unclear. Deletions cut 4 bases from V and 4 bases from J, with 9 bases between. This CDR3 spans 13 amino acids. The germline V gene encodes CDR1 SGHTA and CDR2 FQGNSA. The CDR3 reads CASSSGSSDTQYF. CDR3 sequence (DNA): TGTGCCAGCAGCTCAGGTTCTTCAGATACGCAGTATTTT. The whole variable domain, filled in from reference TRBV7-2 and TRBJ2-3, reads GAGVSQSPSNKVTEKGKDVELRCDPISGHTALYWYRQSLGQGLEFLIYFQGNSAPDKSGLPSDRFSAERTGGSVSTLTIQRTQQEDSAVYLCASSSGSSDTQYFGPGTRLTVL.

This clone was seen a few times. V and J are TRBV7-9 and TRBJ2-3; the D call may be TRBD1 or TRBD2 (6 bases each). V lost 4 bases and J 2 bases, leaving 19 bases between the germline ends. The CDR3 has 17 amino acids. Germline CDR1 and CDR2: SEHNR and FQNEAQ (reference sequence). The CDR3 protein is CASSSMGGQLITDTQYF. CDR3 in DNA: TGTGCCAGCAGCTCCATGGGAGGACAGTTGATCACAGATACGCAGTATTTT.

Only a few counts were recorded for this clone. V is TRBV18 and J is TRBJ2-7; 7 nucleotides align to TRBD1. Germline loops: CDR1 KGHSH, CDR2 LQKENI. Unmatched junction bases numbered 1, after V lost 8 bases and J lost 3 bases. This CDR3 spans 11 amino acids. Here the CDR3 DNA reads TGTGCCAGCGGGACAGACTACGAGCAGTACTTC. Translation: CASGTDYEQYF.

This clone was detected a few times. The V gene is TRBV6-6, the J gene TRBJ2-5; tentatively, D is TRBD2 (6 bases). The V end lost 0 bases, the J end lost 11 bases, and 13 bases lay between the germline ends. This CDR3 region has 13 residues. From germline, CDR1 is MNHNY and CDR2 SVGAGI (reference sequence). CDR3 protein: CASSYSDSGRQYF. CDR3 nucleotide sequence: TGTGCCAGCAGTTACTCCGATAGCGGCCGGCAGTACTTC.

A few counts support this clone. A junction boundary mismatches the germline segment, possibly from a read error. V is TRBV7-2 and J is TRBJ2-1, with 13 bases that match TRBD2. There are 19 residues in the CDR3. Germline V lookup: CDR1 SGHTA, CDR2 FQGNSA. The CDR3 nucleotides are TGTGCCAGCAGCATGGACCCACGACTAGCGGGGGGCTCCAACAATGAGCAGTTCTTC. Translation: CASSMDPRLAGGSNNEQFF.

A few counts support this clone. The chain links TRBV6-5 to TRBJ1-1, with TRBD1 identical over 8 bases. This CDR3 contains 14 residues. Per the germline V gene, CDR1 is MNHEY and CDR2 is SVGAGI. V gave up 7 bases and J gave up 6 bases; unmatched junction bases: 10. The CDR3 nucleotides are TGTGCCAGCACATTCGCAGGGGGCATCGCTGAAGCTTTCTTT. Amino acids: CASTFAGGIAEAFF.

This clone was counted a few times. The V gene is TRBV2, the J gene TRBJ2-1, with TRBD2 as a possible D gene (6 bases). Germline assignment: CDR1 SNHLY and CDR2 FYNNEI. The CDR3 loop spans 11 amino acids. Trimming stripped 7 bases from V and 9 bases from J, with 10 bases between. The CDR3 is CASTVGGEQFF. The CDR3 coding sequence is TGTGCCAGCACCGTGGGGGGTGAGCAGTTCTTC.

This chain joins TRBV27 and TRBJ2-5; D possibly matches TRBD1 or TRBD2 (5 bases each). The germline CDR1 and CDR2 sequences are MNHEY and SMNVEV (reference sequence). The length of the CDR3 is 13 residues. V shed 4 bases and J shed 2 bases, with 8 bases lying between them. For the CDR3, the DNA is TGTGCCAGCAGTTCGTGGGGGCAAGAGACCCAGTACTTC. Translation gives CASSSWGQETQYF.

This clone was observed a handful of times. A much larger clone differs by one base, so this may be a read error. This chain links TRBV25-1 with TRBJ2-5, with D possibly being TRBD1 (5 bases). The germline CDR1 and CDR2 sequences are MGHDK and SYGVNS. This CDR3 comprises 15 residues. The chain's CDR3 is CARSGPQGAGETQYF. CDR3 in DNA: TGTGCCCGCAGTGGCCCCCAAGGGGCCGGGGAGACCCAGTACTTC.

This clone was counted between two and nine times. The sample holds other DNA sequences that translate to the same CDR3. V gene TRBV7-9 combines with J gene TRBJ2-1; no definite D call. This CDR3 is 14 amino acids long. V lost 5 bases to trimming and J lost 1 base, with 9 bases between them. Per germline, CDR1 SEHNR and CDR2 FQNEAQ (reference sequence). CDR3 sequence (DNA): TGTGCCAGCAGCCCAGGTTCTTCCTACAATGAGCAGTTCTTC. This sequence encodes CASSPGSSYNEQFF.

CDR3 in DNA: TGTGCCAGCAGCTTTTATGGGACAGGCTACGAGCAGTACTTC. Protein: CASSFYGTGYEQYF. The gene calls are TRBV13 and TRBJ2-7; 8 nucleotides match TRBD1. CDR1 and CDR2 from the germline V gene are PRHDT and FYEKMQ (reference sequence). This CDR3 has 14 residues. Germline trimming cut 3 bases from V and 3 bases from J; bases unmatched to any gene: 4.

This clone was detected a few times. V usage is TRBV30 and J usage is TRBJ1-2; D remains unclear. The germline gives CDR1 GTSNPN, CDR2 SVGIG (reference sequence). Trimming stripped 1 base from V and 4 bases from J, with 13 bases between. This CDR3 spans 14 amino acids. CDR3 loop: CAWSDSSGRYGYTF. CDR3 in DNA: TGTGCCTGGAGTGACTCTTCCGGCCGCTATGGCTACACCTTC. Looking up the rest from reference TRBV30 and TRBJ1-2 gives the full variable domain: SQTIHQWPATLVQPVGSPLSLECTVEGTSNPNLYWYRQAAGRGLQLLFYSVGIGQISSEVPQNLSASRPQDRQFILSSKKLLLSDSGFYLCAWSDSSGRYGYTFGSGTRLTVV.

Written as DNA, the CDR3 is TGTGCCAGAGCGACTAGCGGGTCCTACGAGCAGTACTTC. Protein product: CARATSGSYEQYF. The rearrangement uses TRBV2 and TRBJ2-7; the match to TRBD2 covers 10 bases. Unmatched junction bases numbered 3, after V lost 9 bases and J lost 1 base. Germline CDR1 reads SNHLY; CDR2 reads FYNNEI. This CDR3 has 13 amino acids.

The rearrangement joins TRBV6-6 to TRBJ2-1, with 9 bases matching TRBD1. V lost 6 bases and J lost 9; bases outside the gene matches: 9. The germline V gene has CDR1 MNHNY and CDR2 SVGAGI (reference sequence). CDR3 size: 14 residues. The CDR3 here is CASSPGQGRGEQFF. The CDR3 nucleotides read TGTGCCAGCAGCCCAGGACAGGGGAGGGGTGAGCAGTTCTTC.

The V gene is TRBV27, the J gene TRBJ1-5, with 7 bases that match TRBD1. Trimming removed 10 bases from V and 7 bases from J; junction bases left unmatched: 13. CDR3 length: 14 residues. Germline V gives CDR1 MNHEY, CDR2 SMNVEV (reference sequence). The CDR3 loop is CATQGGEIGQPQHF. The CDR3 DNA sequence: TGTGCCACCCAAGGGGGCGAGATCGGGCAGCCCCAGCATTTT.

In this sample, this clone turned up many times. The CDR3 protein is CASSTSGTSEQYF. CDR3 sequence (DNA): TGTGCCAGCAGCACCTCCGGGACTAGCGAGCAGTACTTC. The rearrangement links TRBV9 to TRBJ2-7, with 8 positions matching TRBD2. Trimming took 4 bases from V and 6 from J; bases not matched to a gene: 6. Germline V gene data show CDR1 as SGDLS and CDR2 as YYNGEE. This CDR3 spans 13 amino acids.

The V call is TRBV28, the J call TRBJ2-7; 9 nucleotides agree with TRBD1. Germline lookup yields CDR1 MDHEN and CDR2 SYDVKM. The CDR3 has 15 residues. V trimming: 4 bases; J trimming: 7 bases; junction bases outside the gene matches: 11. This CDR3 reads CASSSPGQGLGEQYF. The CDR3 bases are TGTGCCAGCAGTTCGCCGGGACAGGGTTTGGGGGAGCAGTACTTC.

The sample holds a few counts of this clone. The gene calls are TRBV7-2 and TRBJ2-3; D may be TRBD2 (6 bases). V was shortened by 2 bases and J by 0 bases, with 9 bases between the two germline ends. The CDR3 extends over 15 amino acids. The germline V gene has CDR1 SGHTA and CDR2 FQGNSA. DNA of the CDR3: TGTGCCAGCAGCTTATCTCGGGGGAGCACAGATACGCAGTATTTT. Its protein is CASSLSRGSTDTQYF.

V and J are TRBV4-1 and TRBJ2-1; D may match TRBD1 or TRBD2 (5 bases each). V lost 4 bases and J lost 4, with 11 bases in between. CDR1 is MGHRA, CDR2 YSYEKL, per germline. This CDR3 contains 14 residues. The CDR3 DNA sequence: TGCGCCAGCAGCCTTGGGACCATATACAATGAGCAGTTCTTC. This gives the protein CASSLGTIYNEQFF.

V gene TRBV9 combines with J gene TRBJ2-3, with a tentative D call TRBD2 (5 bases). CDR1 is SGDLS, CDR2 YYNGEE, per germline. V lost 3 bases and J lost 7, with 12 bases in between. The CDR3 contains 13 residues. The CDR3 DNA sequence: TGTGCCAGCAGCGGGATGGAGGCAAATACGCAGTATTTT. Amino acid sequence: CASSGMEANTQYF.

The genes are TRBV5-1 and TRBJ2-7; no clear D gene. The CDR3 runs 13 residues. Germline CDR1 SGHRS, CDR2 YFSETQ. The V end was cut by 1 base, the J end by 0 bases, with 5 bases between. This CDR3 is CASSLFDSYEQYF. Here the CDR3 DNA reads TGCGCCAGCAGCTTGTTTGACTCCTACGAGCAGTACTTC.

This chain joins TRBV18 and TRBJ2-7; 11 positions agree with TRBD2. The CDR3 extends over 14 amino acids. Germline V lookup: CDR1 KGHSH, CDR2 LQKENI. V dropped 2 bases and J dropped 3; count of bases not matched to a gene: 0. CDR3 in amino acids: CASSPGTSGYEQYF. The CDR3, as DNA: TGTGCCAGCTCACCAGGGACTAGCGGCTACGAGCAGTACTTC.

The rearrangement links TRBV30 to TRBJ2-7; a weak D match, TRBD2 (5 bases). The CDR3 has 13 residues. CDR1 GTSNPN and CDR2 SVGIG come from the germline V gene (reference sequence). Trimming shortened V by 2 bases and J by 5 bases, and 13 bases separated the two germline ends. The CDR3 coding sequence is TGTGCCTGGAGTACGGACTTCCACCACGAGCAGTACTTC. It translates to CAWSTDFHHEQYF.

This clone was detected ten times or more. CDR3 sequence reads: CASSLSGSYEQYF. DNA of the CDR3: TGTGCCAGCAGCCTAAGCGGGAGCTACGAGCAGTACTTC. This chain connects TRBV7-6 to TRBJ2-7; TRBD2 matches 8 bases. The germline CDR1 and CDR2 sequences are SGHVS and FNYEAQ. There are 13 residues in the CDR3. V lost 5 bases to trimming and J lost 3 bases; unmatched junction nucleotides: 3.

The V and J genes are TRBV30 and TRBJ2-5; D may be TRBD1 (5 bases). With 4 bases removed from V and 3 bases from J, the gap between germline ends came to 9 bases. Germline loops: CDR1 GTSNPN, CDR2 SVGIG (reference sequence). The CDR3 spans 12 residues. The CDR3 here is CAWTSREETQYF. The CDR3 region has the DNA TGTGCCTGGACGAGCAGGGAAGAGACCCAGTACTTC.

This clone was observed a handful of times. The CDR3 loop is CASSLLGPDTQYF. CDR3 bases: TGTGCCAGCAGCTTGTTGGGCCCAGATACGCAGTATTTT. The chain uses TRBV5-6 and TRBJ2-3; D gene uncertain. Germline loops: CDR1 SGHDT, CDR2 YYEEEE. Trimming pared 1 base from V and 4 bases from J, leaving 7 bases between. This CDR3 is 13 amino acids long.

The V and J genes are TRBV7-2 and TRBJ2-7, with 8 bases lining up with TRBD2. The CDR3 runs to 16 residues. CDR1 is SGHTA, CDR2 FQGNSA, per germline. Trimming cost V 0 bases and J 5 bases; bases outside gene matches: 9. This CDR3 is CASSLAGLGFENEQYF. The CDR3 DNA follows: TGTGCCAGCAGCTTAGCGGGACTAGGTTTCGAGAACGAGCAGTACTTC. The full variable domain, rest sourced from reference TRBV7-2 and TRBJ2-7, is GAGVSQSPSNKVTEKGKDVELRCDPISGHTALYWYRQSLGQGLEFLIYFQGNSAPDKSGLPSDRFSAERTGGSVSTLTIQRTQQEDSAVYLCASSLAGLGFENEQYFGPGTRLTVT.